Sequencing of this TCR beta chain was carried out in a study of cytomegalovirus exposure and HLA in healthy donors. Primers for the PCR totalled 60 Vbeta and 13 Jbeta. TCRdb's table, derived via immunoSEQ multiplex PCR, lists solely in-frame clones and lacks some. The repertoire has under 200,000 clones, around 76% of them found once; the top ten carry approximately 1.5%. This CDR3 is built from 15 residues. Deletions cut 4 bases from V and 4 bases from J, with 13 bases between. In germline, CDR1 is SNHLY, CDR2 FYNNEI. The receptor was isolated from a girl under 18 in good health and CMV-seropositive. The rearrangement links TRBV2 to TRBJ1-4; D perhaps matches TRBD1 (6 bases). The sample was PBMCs. This CDR3 is CASSVWGQGNEKLFF. The CDR3 nucleotides are TGTGCCAGCAGTGTTTGGGGGCAGGGTAATGAAAAACTGTTTTTT.